This T cell receptor (beta chain) derives from a study of sequential checkpoint blockade in melanoma. Study-level information: Arm A got nivolumab then ipilimumab; arm B the reverse, 1:1.

Assay: immunoSEQ multiplex PCR; the TCRdb copy retains only in-frame clones and omits some. In the table there are under 4,000 clones, approximately 62% of which are singletons. Germline CDR1 reads WNHNN; CDR2 reads SYGVQD (reference sequence). J was trimmed by 5 bases and V by 2 bases; bases with no gene match: 7. The CDR3 has 15 amino acids. Treatment: randomized to nivolumab then ipilimumab (arm A) or the reverse (arm B). No patient had prior DNA-damaging chemotherapy. From thawed PBMCs, live CD3+CD8+ cells negative for CD19 and CD56 were sorted. V and J are TRBV10-1 and TRBJ2-7; 9 nucleotides align to TRBD2. The input for sequencing was CD8+ T cells sorted from blood (inferred from file names), taken from a patient given nivolumab and ipilimumab in sequence. The source of this sequence is a human patient with melanoma. Some clones in this sample may be carry-over from other donors' samples. CDR3 amino acids: CASSETAGGPDEQYF. The DNA of the CDR3 is TGCGCCAGCAGTGAGACGGCGGGGGGGCCTGACGAGCAGTACTTC.